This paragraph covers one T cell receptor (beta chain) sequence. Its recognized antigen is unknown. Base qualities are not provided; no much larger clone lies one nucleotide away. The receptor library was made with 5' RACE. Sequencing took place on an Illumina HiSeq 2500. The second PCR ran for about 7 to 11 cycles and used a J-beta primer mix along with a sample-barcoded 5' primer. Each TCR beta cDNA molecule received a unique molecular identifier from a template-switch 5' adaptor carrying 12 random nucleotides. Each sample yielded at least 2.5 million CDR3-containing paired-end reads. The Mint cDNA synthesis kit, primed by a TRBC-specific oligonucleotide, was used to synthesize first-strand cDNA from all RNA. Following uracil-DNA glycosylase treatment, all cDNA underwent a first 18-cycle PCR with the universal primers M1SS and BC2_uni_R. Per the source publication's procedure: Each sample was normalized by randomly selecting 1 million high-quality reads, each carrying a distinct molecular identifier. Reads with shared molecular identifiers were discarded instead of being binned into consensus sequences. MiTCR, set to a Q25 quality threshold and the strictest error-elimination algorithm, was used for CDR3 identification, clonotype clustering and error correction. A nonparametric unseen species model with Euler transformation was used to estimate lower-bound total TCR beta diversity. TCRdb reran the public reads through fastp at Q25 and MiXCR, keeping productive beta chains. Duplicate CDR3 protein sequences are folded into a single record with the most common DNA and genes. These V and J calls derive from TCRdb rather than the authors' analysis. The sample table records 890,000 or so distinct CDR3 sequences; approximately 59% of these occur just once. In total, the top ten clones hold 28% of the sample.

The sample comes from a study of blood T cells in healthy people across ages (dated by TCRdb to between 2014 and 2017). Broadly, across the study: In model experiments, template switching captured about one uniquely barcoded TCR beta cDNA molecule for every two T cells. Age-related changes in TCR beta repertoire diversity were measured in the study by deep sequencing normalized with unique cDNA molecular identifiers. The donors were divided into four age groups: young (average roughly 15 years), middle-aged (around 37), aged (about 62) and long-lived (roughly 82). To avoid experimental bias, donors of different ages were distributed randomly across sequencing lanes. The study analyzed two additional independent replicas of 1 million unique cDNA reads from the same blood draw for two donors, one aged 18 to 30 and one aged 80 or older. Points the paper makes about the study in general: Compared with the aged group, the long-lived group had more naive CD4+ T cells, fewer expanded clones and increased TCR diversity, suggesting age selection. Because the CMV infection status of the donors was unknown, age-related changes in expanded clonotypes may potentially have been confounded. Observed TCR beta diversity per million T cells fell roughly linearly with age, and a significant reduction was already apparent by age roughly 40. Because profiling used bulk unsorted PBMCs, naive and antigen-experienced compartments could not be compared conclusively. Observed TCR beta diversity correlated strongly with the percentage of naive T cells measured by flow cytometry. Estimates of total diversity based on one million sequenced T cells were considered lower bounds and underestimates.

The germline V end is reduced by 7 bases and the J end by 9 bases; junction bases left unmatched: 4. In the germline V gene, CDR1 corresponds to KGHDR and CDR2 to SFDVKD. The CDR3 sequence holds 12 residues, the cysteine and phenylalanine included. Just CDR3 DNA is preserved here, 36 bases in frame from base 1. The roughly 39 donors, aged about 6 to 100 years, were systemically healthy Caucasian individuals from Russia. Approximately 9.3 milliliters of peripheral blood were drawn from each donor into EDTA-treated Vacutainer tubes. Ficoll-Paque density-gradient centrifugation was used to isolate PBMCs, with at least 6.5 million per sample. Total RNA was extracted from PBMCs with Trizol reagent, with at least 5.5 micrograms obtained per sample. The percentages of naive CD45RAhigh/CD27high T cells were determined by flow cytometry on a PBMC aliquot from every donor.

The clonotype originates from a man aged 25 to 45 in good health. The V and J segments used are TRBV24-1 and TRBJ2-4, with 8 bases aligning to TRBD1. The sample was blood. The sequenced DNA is TGTGCCACCAGCGGACAGGGCGGCATTCAGTACTTC. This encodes CATSGQGGIQYF.